Described below is a single T cell receptor (beta chain) sequence and its context. Its antigen remains unknown. These data come from a study of cytomegalovirus exposure and HLA in healthy donors. Findings and limits, study-wide: CMV serostatus was the only recorded immune exposure for donors. Rarity characterized most TCR sequences, yet some public TCRs appeared in many donors. Productive rates of about 87% or about 30% were seen for most TCR beta V segments in an earlier analysis. The study flagged about 150 TCR beta chains as cytomegalovirus-associated.

The germline CDR1 and CDR2 sequences are SGDLS and YYNGEE. The CDR3 is 15 residues long. The V and J ends lost 2 bases and 9 bases, in that order; junction bases with no gene match: 5. It was with 60 Vbeta and 13 Jbeta primers that the PCR ran. TCRdb's copy holds only in-frame clones and misses some; the assay was immunoSEQ multiplex PCR. The table has roughly 200,000 clones, less than 85% seen once. The chain couples TRBV9 to TRBJ2-1; 13 positions agree with TRBD2. Sequencing used PBMCs. This clonotype was sampled from a man aged 18 to 35 in good health and CMV-seronegative. The CDR3 coding sequence is TGTGCCAGCAGCGTCGAGACTAGCGGGAGGAGTGAGCAGTTCTTC. Amino acids: CASSVETSGRSEQFF.